This TCR beta chain appears in the sequencing data of a study of T cell therapy after organ transplantation. On the study more broadly: T cell doses, up to 6, came every 2 weeks; follow-up lasted about 7 months.

The time point is: 4-8 weeks after completion of therapy. Method: immunoSEQ multiplex PCR; TCRdb's copy keeps in-frame clones and lacks some. The table records 1,000 or so clones, roughly three quarters of them present only once. CDR3 size: 13 residues. Trimming cost V 8 bases and J 2 bases; bases outside gene matches: 5. Germline V gives CDR1 PRHDT, CDR2 FYEKMQ (reference sequence). Remarks on this clone: What it binds is unknown.

The sequencing used CD8+ T cells from blood, collected after autologous CMV-specific T cell therapy. The rearrangement joins TRBV13 to TRBJ2-7, with 8 bases matching TRBD1. The clonotype was recovered from a human patient who had received a solid organ transplant and had CMV disease. The graft donor may have given rise to some T cells. For the CDR3, the DNA is TGTGCCAGCTCAGGACAGGGACCCTACGAGCAGTACTTC. Amino acid sequence: CASSGQGPYEQYF.